This T cell receptor beta chain stems from a study of blood T cell repertoires in COVID-19. Across the whole study: Sources were T cells, B-cell-depleted T cells, or PBMCs; the material itself was cDNA or gDNA.

The CDR3 has 17 residues. CDR1 and CDR2 (germline): LGHDT, YNNKEL (reference sequence). Trimming removed 3 bases from V and 0 bases from J, with 14 bases in between. In the authors' workflow: Cell counts per sample came from amplifying reference gene primers. The assay was immunoSEQ multiplex PCR, and TCRdb's table has in-frame clones only and misses some. That table is the source of V, J and clone size, and D and trimming were worked out from the DNA. The sample has approximately 76,000 clones; about nine tenths are singletons. This clonotype was obtained from a woman in her sixties with acute or convalescent COVID-19. Source material: peripheral blood. This chain joins TRBV3-1 (or the pseudogene TRBV3-2) and TRBJ1-4; TRBD1 might be the D (5 bases). The CDR3: CASSQSPVGATNEKLFF. CDR3 bases: TGTGCCAGCAGCCAGTCGCCCGTAGGGGCAACTAATGAAAAACTGTTTTTT.